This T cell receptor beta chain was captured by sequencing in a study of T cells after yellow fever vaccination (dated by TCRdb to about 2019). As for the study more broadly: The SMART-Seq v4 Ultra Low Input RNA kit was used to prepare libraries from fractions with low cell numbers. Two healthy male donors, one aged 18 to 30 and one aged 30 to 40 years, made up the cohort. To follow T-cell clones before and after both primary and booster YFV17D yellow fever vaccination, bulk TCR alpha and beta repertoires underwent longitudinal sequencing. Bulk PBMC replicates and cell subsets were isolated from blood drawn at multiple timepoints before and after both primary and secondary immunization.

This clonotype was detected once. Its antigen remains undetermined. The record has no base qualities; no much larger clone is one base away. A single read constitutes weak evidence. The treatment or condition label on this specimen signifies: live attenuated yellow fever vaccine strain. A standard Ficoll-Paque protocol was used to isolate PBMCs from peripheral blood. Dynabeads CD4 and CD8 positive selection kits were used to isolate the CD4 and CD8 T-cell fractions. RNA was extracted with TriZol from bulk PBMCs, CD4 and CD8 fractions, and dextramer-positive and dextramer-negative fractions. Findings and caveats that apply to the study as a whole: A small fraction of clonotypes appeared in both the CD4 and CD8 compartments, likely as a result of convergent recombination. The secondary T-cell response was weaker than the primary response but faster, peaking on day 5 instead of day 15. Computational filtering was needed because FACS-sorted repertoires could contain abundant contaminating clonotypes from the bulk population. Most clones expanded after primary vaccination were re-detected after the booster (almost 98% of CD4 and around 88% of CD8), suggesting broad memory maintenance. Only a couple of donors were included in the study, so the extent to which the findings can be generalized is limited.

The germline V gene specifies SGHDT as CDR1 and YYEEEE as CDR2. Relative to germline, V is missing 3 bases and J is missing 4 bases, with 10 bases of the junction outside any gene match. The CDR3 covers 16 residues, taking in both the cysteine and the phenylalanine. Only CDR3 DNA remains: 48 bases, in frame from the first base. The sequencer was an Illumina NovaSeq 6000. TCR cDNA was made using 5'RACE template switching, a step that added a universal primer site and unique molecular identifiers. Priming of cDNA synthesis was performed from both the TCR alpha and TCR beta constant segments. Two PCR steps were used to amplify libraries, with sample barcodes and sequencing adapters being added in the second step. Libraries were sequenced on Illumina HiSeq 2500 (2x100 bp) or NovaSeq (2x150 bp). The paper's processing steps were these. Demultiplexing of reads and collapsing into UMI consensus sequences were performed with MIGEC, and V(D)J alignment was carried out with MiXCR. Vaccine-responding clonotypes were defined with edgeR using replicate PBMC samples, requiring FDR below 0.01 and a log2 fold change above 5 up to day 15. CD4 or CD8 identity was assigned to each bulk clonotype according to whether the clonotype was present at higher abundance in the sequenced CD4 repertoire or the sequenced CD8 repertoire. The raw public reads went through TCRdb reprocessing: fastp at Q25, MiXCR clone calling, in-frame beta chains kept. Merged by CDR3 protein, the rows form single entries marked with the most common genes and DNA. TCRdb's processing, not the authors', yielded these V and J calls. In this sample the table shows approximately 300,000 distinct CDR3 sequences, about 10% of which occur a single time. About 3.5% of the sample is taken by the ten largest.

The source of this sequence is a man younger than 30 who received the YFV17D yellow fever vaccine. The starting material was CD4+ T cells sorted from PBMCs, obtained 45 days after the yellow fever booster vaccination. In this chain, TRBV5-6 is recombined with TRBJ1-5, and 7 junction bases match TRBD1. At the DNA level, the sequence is TGTGCCAGCAGCTCCCTCGGGGGGGACAGTAATCAGCCCCAGCATTTT. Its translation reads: CASSSLGGDSNQPQHF.